The text below deals with one T cell receptor beta chain. The CDR3 sequence is 14 residues long. Germline loops: CDR1 SGHTA, CDR2 FQGNSA. After removal of 3 bases from V and 5 bases from J, the junction contained 7 bases not matched to a gene. The sample is drawn from a study of cytomegalovirus exposure and HLA in healthy donors. The PCR contained 60 Vbeta and 13 Jbeta primers. The method was immunoSEQ multiplex PCR; TCRdb's version includes in-frame clones alone and lacks a portion of them. The sample lists approximately 150,000 clones, about 64% seen once, with roughly 7% in the top ten. This sequence originates from a woman aged 55-75 years in good health and CMV-seropositive. The genes are TRBV7-2 and TRBJ2-7, with 7 positions matching TRBD2. Input material: PBMCs. The CDR3 nucleotides are TGTGCCAGCAGCTTTGGCGGGAGCCGTAACGAGCAGTACTTC. It encodes CASSFGGSRNEQYF.